This TCR beta chain derives from a study of cytomegalovirus exposure and HLA in healthy donors (dated by TCRdb to the late 2010s). Notes on the research overall: An earlier analysis of some 600 of the donors reported over 250 Gb of sequence data and around 110 million unique TCR beta sequences obtained from around 180 million T cells. The number of donors typed differed by locus, with about 620-630 for A, B, C, DRB1 and DQB1, around 560 for DQA1, approximately 580 for DPA1, and some 440 for DPB1. In an earlier analysis of roughly 580 of the donors, high-throughput TCR beta sequencing was used to judge whether each TCR beta V gene segment behaved as functional or pseudogenic. To predict cytomegalovirus infection status, the study combined high-throughput TCR immunosequencing, statistical association of individual TCRs with disease status, and machine learning. The genetic ancestry cluster associated with self-reported Caucasian donors included roughly 84% of the approximately 430 genotyped donors. A later analysis re-analyzed previously published TCR beta repertoires from roughly 690 donors and added high-resolution HLA genotyping to study TCR occurrence patterns. Among a few hundred genotyped donors of the cohort, an average of approximately 240,000 unique TCR beta nucleotide sequences were sequenced per donor, around 20% of them non-productive. Genome-wide SNP genotypes for about 60% of the roughly 700 donors were used in a later genetic analysis, which treated that subset as a discovery cohort. Several DR-DQ haplotypes were handled as single units for association and clustering, since linkage in the cohort was strong. Donor age, sex, ethnicity and CMV serostatus were compiled alongside the repertoire data. A separate validation cohort of more than 100 different subjects was used in addition to the roughly 640-subject first cohort. All discovery cohort repertoires had been generated using a single sequencing platform. HLA typing included class I and class II loci at four-digit resolution. The study profiled the T cell repertoires of under 850 subjects by immunosequencing and related them to cytomegalovirus serostatus. About 300 gigabases of sequencing data and approximately 93 million unique TCR sequences were included in an early release covering under 650 HLA-typed donors. The study aimed to test whether cataloging public T cell receptors could reveal signatures of past pathogen exposure. The later analysis used no new phenotypic data to find candidate immune exposures, relying instead on TCR beta sequences and their occurrence across donors. The full study reports these points: Compared with the 666-donor mean, donors in an Asian-associated ancestry cluster had fewer N-insertions in productive TCRs, according to a later genetic analysis. The study listed 150 to 200 TCR beta chains as associated with cytomegalovirus. Because HLA typing was missing for some donors at each locus, association tests included only the typed subset. V-gene and J-gene trimming of TCR beta chains was associated with a missense DCLRE1C variant in a later genetic analysis, and the association was replicated in an independent cohort. In this cohort, only TCR beta chains were sequenced, and detectable features were limited by the absence of alpha or paired-chain data. In both the original and validation cohorts, the classifier was reported to diagnose cytomegalovirus status with high specificity and sensitivity. Assigning TCR associations to individual alleles was difficult when HLA alleles, especially DR and DQ, strongly co-occurred. The authors suggested that the approach could potentially be generalized to other disease states and immunological phenotypes. While some public TCRs were present in many individuals, most TCR sequences turned up only very rarely across donors. In a later analysis, the rate of TCR association differed among HLA loci, with DRB1 alleles having the most associated TCRs and HLA-C alleles having the fewest. The sequencing pipeline was judged likely to have produced a cluster of highly shared sequence variants as a technical artifact. A few of the identified cytomegalovirus-associated TCR beta chains were confirmed in vitro to be specific for cytomegalovirus antigens. In a later analysis, HLA-associated TCR beta chains showed more clonal expansion and lower generation probabilities than non-associated chains that were equally common. A later analysis associated roughly 17,000 TCR beta sequences with specific HLA alleles at a false discovery rate of 0.05. Sequencing depth was assumed to be roughly uniform across donors in the presence/absence analyses, though that assumption may not hold. Linkage disequilibrium might explain the correlated functional status among segregating V segments, but an unknown experimental factor could not be ruled out. An earlier analysis of approximately 590 of the donors showed that most TCR beta V segments appeared in productive rearrangements either about 87% or about 30% of the time, which broadly matched IMGT annotations. A further reported finding was that TCR beta sequences accurately predicted the HLA-A and HLA-B alleles for most subjects in the first cohort. Immune exposure information for the cohort was limited to CMV serostatus. Most CMV-associated TCR beta chains appeared to be HLA-restricted in a later analysis, and the HLA associations seemed to be driven largely by CMV exposure. A later analysis reported that several top co-occurrence clusters appeared linked to parvovirus B19, influenza, CMV and Epstein-Barr virus. Because counts were too low, fewer than 20 rarely observed V segments, including chromosome 9 orphons, were excluded from the earlier analysis of roughly 580 of the donors.

The library came from the immunoSEQ multiplex PCR assay. For the multiplex PCR, a mixture combining 60 forward primers for TCR Vbeta segments and 13 reverse primers for TCR Jbeta segments was used. The CDR3 region of rearranged TCR beta genes was amplified from genomic DNA with a multiplex PCR assay. On the Illumina HiSeq System, the amplified TCR beta libraries were sequenced as 87-base-pair reads. As for how the authors treated the data: A later analysis tallied 75 million to 85 million unique TCR beta chains across the 610 or so repertoires, and about 12 million of those chains were shared by two or more donors. Raw reads were error-corrected and collapsed into unique sequences by a nearest-neighbor algorithm in which closely related sequences were merged to remove PCR and sequencing errors. V, D and J gene segments were assigned by aligning CDR3 sequences to IMGT reference sequences. For a sequence to be retained, a match of at least six nucleotides was required to both a V gene segment and a J gene segment. A rearrangement was called productive if the CDR3 had no stop codons and remained in frame with V and J, and every other rearrangement was called non-productive. Following IMGT convention, CDR3 was defined as the stretch from the second conserved V-encoded cysteine to the conserved J-encoded phenylalanine. Sequences without an unambiguous match to a single V gene segment were excluded from the earlier analysis of approximately 560 of the donors. An earlier analysis of several hundred of the donors called V segments functional above 56.7% productive rearrangements and segregating when the between-donor standard deviation exceeded 5%. A statistical classification framework was built to diagnose cytomegalovirus status from the catalog of TCR beta chain sequences. A later analysis assigned V and J genes by comparing TCR nucleotide sequences with IMGT/GENE-DB human TR gene sequences. A later analysis assigned CDR3 sequences and most-parsimonious VDJ recombination scenarios with the TCRdist pipeline. In a later analysis, each TCR beta chain was defined by its CDR3 amino acid sequence together with its V-gene family, and reads lacking a unique V-gene family were excluded. To address suspected cross-contamination and a sequencing artifact, a later analysis removed approximately 590 highly shared, low-generation-probability nucleotide sequences. For each public chain, a later analysis derived a clonal expansion index from normalized ranks of inferred template counts within each repertoire. A later analysis computed generation probabilities with a VDJ recombination model fitted to out-of-frame rearrangements, and checked the results against IGoR. In a later analysis, hypergeometric tests were used to score TCR-TCR, TCR-HLA and TCR-CMV co-occurrence, with a repertoire-size bias correction applied to TCR pairs. To estimate false discovery rates, a later analysis permuted the HLA or CMV assignments 20 times. In a later analysis, co-occurring TCRs were grouped using DBSCAN, and TCRdist sequence similarity was added for clustering within HLA-allele-positive subsets. Repertoires with fewer than 30,000 or more than 120,000 public chains, plus five repertoires with anomalous nucleotide sharing, were excluded from co-occurrence clustering. TCRdb's version of the immuneACCESS table is confined to in-frame rearrangements and falls short of the full clone set. An unresolved V gene accounts for under half of the shortfall where checked; the remainder is of unknown origin. The V and J calls and clone size are taken from that table; D and trimming were inferred from the DNA. The sample data list more than 100,000 clones, and about four fifths of these were observed just once. The top ten clones comprise 1.2% to 1.5% of the sample.

With respect to this clone: Its antigen is unknown. No much larger clone is present one base from it, and per-base qualities are unavailable.

The cohort consisted of approximately 690 healthy bone marrow donors. At the time of sampling, every cohort member was nominally healthy, though immune exposures that went unrecorded were likely present. The donor was CMV seronegative and belonged to the group of 352 seronegative cohort members. Each donor provided a peripheral blood sample, and peripheral blood mononuclear cells were used for TCR beta sequencing. Genomic DNA was extracted from the blood cell samples with the Qiagen DNeasy Blood Extraction Kit. Material: PBMCs. The receptor comes from a woman between 40 and 50 years old in good health and CMV-seronegative.

CDR3 region: CASSLSPREPLHF. The DNA is TGTGCCAGCAGCTTAAGCCCCCGGGAACCCCTCCACTTT. The chain joins TRBV7-7 to TRBJ1-6, with no confidently assigned D gene. Looking up the germline V gene (reference sequence) yields CDR1 SSHAT and CDR2 FNYEAQ. Relative to germline, V is 2 bases shorter and J is 12 bases shorter, with 11 bases between their ends. The cysteine opens and the phenylalanine closes a CDR3 of 13 amino acids. Left in the record is the CDR3 DNA by itself, 39 bases read in frame from the first base.